Listed here is a single T cell receptor beta chain. Its antigen is still unknown. Sequence at one end of the junction differs from germline and may be a read error. These data belong to a study of blood T cell repertoires in COVID-19 (dated by TCRdb to 2018 to 2020). About the investigation overall: The collaborator samples originated in the United States, Italy and Spain and spanned the acute and convalescent phases of COVID-19. The material from the prospective study consisted of cDNA or gDNA derived from T cells, B-cell-depleted T cells, or PBMCs. The dataset comprised deeply sampled blood TCRbeta repertoires from subjects exposed to, actively infected with, or recovered from COVID-19. A freely available public database, intended as a resource for researchers studying the immune response to SARS-CoV-2, is where the repertoires were released. The samples were drawn from the first 160 participants of the ongoing ImmuneRACE study and from about 1,200 subjects provided by 6 global collaborators. A de-identified subject ID, COVID-19 status, age in years and sex were almost always included in the sample metadata. Where HLA class I and class II types were available, the types were taken from metadata supplied by the sample provider, not from assay-based typing.

There are 13 amino acids in the CDR3, from cysteine to phenylalanine inclusive. Only the CDR3 part of the read is kept: 39 bases, read in frame from the first base. From a lookup of the germline V gene, CDR1 and CDR2 are SGHDT and YYEEEE. TCRbeta CDR3 regions were amplified from genomic DNA by means of the immunoSEQ Assay, a bias-controlled multiplex PCR. Turning to the authors' computational methods: Nucleated cell counts per sample were estimated from amplification of reference gene primers within the assay. To quantify the absolute abundance of each unique TCRbeta CDR3 rearrangement, sequence reads were collapsed and filtered. For each sample, productive Simpson clonality was calculated as the square root of Simpson's diversity index across productive rearrangements. The table comes from immuneACCESS by way of TCRdb, which keeps in-frame sequences with V and J called. Part of the clones is missing from these tables; in studies checked, under half for an unresolved V gene and the rest for unknown reasons. The V and J calls and clone size come from that table; D and trimming were worked out from the DNA. The sample yields about 480,000 clones; roughly nine tenths were counted once. The ten largest clones represent under 2% of the sample.

Participants in the prospective study were aged roughly 18 to 90 years, lived in 24 United States geographic areas, and enrolled through a virtual design. Cohort assignment in the prospective study relied on participant-reported clinical history from a screening survey and a study questionnaire. In the prospective study, mobile phlebotomists collected whole blood, serum and a nasopharyngeal or oropharyngeal swab from each participant. Prospective study participants could optionally give additional blood draws and questionnaires over an approximately 2-month period. Before DNA extraction, blood samples from the prospective study were shipped at room temperature or frozen. Findings and caveats that apply to the study as a whole: Clinical and demographic metadata were provided uncurated, with the amount varying by source and participant.

The sequenced sample consisted of PBMCs or T cells enriched from blood (not recorded which). This TCR derives from a woman between 18 and 30 years old with acute COVID-19. Recombination joined TRBV5-6 with TRBJ1-1; the D gene assignment is ambiguous. CDR3 loop: CASSFGREVEAFF. The nucleotides read TGTGCCAGCAGCTTTGGTAGAGAGGTAGAAGCCTTCTTT.